The T cell receptor (beta chain) under discussion was sequenced for a study of T cells in narcolepsy. CDR1 SGHTA and CDR2 FQGNSA come from the germline V gene. The CDR3 runs to 15 residues. Trimming took 4 bases from V and 4 from J, leaving 13 bases between them. The data were produced by immunoSEQ multiplex PCR, yet TCRdb's version contains in-frame clones alone and is incomplete. The table has around 25,000 clones, roughly four fifths seen once. The sample taken for sequencing was CD45RA- memory CD4+ T cells from PBMCs. The chain has TRBV7-2 and TRBJ2-2; unclear D gene. The receptor was derived from a human donor with narcolepsy. CDR3 sequence (DNA): TGTGCCAGCAGCTACCAGCAAGGGTTCACCGGGGAGCTGTTTTTT. This sequence encodes CASSYQQGFTGELFF.